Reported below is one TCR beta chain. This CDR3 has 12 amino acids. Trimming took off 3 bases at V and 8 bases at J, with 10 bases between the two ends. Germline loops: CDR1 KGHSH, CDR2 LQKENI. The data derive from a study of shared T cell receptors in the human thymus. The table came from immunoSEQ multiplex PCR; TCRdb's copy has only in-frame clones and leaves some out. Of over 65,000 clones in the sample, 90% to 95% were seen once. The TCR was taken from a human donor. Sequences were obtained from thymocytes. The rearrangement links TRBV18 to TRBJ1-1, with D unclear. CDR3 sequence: CASSPEHREAFF. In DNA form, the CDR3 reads TGTGCCAGCTCACCGGAACACCGGGAAGCTTTCTTT.